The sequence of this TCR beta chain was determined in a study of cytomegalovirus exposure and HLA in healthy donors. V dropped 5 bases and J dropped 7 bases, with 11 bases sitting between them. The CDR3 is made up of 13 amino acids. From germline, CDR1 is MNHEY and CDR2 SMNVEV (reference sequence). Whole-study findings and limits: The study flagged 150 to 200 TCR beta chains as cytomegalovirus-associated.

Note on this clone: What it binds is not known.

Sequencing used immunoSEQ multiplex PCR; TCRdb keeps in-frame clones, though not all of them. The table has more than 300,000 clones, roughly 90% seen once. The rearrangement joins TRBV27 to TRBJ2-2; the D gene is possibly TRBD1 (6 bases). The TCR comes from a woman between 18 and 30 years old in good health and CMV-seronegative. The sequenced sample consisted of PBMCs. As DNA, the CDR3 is TGTGCCAGCAGTGCAGGGGTCGGCGGGGAGCTGTTTTTT. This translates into CASSAGVGGELFF.